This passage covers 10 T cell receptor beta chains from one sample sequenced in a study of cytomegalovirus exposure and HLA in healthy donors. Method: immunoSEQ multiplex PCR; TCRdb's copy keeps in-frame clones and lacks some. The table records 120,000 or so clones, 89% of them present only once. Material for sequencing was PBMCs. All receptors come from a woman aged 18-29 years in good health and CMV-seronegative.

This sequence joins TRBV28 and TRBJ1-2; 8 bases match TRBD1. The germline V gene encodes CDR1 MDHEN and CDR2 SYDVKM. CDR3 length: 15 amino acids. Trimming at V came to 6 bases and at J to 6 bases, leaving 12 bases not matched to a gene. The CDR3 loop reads CASSFPDRGENGYTF. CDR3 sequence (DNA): TGTGCCAGCAGCTTTCCCGACAGGGGAGAAAATGGCTACACCTTC.

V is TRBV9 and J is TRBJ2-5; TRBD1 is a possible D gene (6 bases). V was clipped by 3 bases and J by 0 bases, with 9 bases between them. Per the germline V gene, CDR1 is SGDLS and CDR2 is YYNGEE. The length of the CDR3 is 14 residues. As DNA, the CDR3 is TGTGCCAGCAGCGCCGGACAGAACCAAGAGACCCAGTACTTC. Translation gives CASSAGQNQETQYF.

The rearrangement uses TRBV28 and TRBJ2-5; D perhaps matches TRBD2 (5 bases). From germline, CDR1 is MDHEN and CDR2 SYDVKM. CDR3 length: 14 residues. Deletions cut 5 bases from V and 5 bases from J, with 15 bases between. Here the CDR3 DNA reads TGTGCCAGCAGTCCCCATTTCCGCGGGGAGACCCAGTACTTC. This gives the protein CASSPHFRGETQYF.

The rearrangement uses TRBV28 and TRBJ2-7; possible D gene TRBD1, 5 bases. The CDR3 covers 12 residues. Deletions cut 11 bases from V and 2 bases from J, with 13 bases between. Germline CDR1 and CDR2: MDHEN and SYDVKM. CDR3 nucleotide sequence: TGTGCCGCAGGGATTTCGGCCTACGAGCAGTACTTC. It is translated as CAAGISAYEQYF.

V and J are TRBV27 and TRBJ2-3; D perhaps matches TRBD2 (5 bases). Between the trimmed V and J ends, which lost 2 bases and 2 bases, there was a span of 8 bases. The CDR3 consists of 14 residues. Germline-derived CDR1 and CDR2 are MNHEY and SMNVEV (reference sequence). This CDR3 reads CASSLDYYTDTQYF. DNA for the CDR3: TGTGCCAGCAGTTTAGACTACTACACAGATACGCAGTATTTT.

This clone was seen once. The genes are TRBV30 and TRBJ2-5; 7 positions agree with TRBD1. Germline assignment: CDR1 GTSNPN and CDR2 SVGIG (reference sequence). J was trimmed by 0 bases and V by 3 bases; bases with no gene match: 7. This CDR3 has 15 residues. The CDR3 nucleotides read TGTGCCTGGAGAGGGGGCACCCCGTACCAAGAGACCCAGTACTTC. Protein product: CAWRGGTPYQETQYF.

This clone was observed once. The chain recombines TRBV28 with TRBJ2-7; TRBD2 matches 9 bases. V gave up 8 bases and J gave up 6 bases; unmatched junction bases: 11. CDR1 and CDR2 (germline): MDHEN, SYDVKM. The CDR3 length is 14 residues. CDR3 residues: CASGIAGDGREQYF. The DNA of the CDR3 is TGTGCCAGCGGTATAGCGGGAGATGGGCGCGAGCAGTACTTC.

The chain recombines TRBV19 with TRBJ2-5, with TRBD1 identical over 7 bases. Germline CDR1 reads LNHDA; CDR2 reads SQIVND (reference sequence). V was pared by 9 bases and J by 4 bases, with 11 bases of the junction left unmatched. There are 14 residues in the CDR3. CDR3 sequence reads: CASASTGIAETQYF. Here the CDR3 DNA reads TGTGCCAGCGCTTCGACAGGGATCGCAGAGACCCAGTACTTC.

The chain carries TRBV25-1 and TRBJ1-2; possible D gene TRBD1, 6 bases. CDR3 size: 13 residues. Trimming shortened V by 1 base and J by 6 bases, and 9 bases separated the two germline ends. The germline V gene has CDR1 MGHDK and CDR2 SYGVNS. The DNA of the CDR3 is TGTGCCAGCAGTGAATTTCAGGGGAATGGCTACACCTTC. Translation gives CASSEFQGNGYTF.

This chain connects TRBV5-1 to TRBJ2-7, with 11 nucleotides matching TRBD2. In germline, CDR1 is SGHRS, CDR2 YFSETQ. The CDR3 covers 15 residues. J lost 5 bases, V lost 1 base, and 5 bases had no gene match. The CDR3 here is CASSLTSGSFHEQYF. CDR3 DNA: TGCGCCAGCAGCTTGACTAGCGGGAGTTTCCACGAGCAGTACTTC. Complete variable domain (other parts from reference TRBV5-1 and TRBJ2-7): KAGVTQTPRYLIKTRGQQVTLSCSPISGHRSVSWYQQTPGQGLQFLFEYFSETQRNKGNFPGRFSGRQFSNSRSEMNVSTLELGDSALYLCASSLTSGSFHEQYFGPGTRLTVT.